This T cell receptor beta chain was obtained from a study of CD8 T cells in ankylosing spondylitis listed by TCRdb under 2017. Notes on the research overall: To find TCR variants linked to disease, the study profiled T cell receptor beta repertoires in ankylosing spondylitis patients and healthy donors. Peripheral blood samples were taken, and synovial fluid was additionally collected from ankylosing spondylitis patients. The whole study cohort included some 100 healthy donors and around 25 ankylosing spondylitis patients.

These reads were obtained on an Illumina HiSeq 2500. Quantitative 5'-RACE with molecular barcodes was used to prepare TCR beta libraries. The study's processing was this. A new computational method, built on a probabilistic model of VDJ rearrangement, was used to identify disease-linked TCR variants. TCRdb trimmed public reads at Q25 via fastp, called clones via MiXCR and kept in-frame beta chains. A single entry per CDR3 protein holds the most common genes and DNA from its merged rows. Clone size and V and J calls follow TCRdb, not the original study. The sample table shows roughly 90,000 distinct CDR3 sequences, and roughly 9% are seen once. Of the sample, more than 30% is held by the ten largest clones. Only one count was recorded for this clonotype. Its antigen remains undetermined. No base qualities exist here, and no much larger clone lies one base off it. One read represents weak support. Inclusive of the bounding cysteine and phenylalanine, the CDR3 is 15 residues long. Only the CDR3 portion is preserved as DNA: 45 bases, with reading frame beginning at the first base. CDR1 SEHNR and CDR2 FQNEAQ are derived from the germline V gene (reference sequence). Between the V and J ends, shortened by 2 bases and 2 bases respectively, the junction contains 10 bases.

Findings and caveats that apply to the study as a whole: According to the report, matched synovial fluid samples from ankylosing spondylitis patients were significantly enriched for the disease-linked clones. The disease-linked clones had a CD8+ phenotype and were found at relatively low frequencies in peripheral blood. Some of the motif variants had been reported before in the synovial fluid and blood of reactive arthritis patients, a finding that suggests common disease-initiation mechanisms. A TCR beta motif made up of fewer than 10 highly homologous amino acid variants appeared to be characteristic of blood from ankylosing spondylitis patients.

What was sequenced was blood, either unsorted or a sorted T cell fraction (not recorded which). The source of this sequence is a male donor with ankylosing spondylitis. The chain is made from TRBV7-9 and TRBJ2-1; the D segment cannot be called with confidence. The CDR3 region reads CASSLWRSPYNEQFF. Read as DNA, the sequence is TGTGCCAGCAGCTTATGGCGGTCTCCCTACAATGAGCAGTTCTTC.